These 32 T cell receptor beta chains were sequenced from one sample in a study of blood T cell repertoires in COVID-19. Using immunoSEQ multiplex PCR, the repertoire was profiled, and TCRdb retains in-frame clones only, with some absent. The table includes about 120,000 clones, 65% to 85% detected once. The sample comprised PBMCs or T cells enriched from blood (not recorded which). The receptors were sampled from a woman in her 30s who had recovered from COVID-19.

The chain links TRBV11-2 to TRBJ2-7; 10 positions agree with TRBD1. CDR3 length: 14 amino acids. The J segment lost 3 bases and the V segment lost 5 bases, leaving 4 bases of the junction unmatched. Germline V lookup: CDR1 SGHAT, CDR2 FQNNGV. The CDR3 coding sequence is TGTGCCAGCAGCCCCGGGACAGGGGACTACGAGCAGTACTTC. Translation gives CASSPGTGDYEQYF. Combining the CDR3 with reference TRBV11-2 and TRBJ2-7 gives the whole variable domain EAGVAQSPRYKIIEKRQSVAFWCNPISGHATLYWYQQILGQGPKLLIQFQNNGVVDDSQLPKDRFSAERLKGVDSTLKIQPAKLEDSAVYLCASSPGTGDYEQYFGPGTRLTVT.

The chain uses TRBV4-3 and TRBJ1-1; 7 bases are shared with TRBD1. The CDR3 loop spans 14 amino acids. Losses at the gene ends were 4 bases for V and 3 bases for J; bases not matched to a gene: 5. Germline CDR1 is LGHNA and CDR2 is YSLEER. CDR3 region: CASSPSDRDTEAFF. The CDR3 DNA reads as TGCGCCAGCAGCCCATCAGACAGGGACACTGAAGCTTTCTTT.

The chain joins TRBV7-3 to TRBJ2-3; TRBD2 matches 9 bases. V lost 2 bases to trimming and J lost 7 bases; unmatched junction nucleotides: 7. CDR3 length: 15 residues. Germline V gives CDR1 SGHTA, CDR2 FQGTGA. The CDR3 nucleotides read TGTGCCAGCAGCTTAGGGCTAGCGGGATCATATACGCAGTATTTT. Its protein is CASSLGLAGSYTQYF.

The chain recombines TRBV4-3 with TRBJ1-1; maybe TRBD1 (6 bases). This CDR3 comprises 15 residues. Germline V gives CDR1 LGHNA, CDR2 YSLEER. V lost 0 bases and J 5 bases, leaving 13 bases between the germline ends. CDR3 loop: CASSQEGGRRTEAFF. The CDR3, as DNA: TGCGCCAGCAGCCAAGAAGGGGGAAGGAGGACTGAAGCTTTCTTT.

The chain employs TRBV6-2 or TRBV6-3 and TRBJ2-7, with 9 nucleotides matching TRBD1. This CDR3 has 15 residues. CDR1 and CDR2 (germline): MNHEY, SVGEGT. The V and J ends lost 5 bases and 2 bases, in that order; junction bases with no gene match: 7. This CDR3 reads CASSQTGTGTYEQYF. The CDR3 region has the DNA TGTGCCAGCAGTCAGACCGGGACAGGGACCTACGAGCAGTACTTC.

The V call is TRBV7-6, the J call TRBJ2-3; TRBD2 aligns across 10 bases. Germline V gene lookup returns CDR1 SGHVS and CDR2 FNYEAQ. V was pared by 5 bases and J by 1 base, with 9 bases of the junction left unmatched. This CDR3 comprises 17 residues. CDR3 in amino acids: CASSPPALAGRTDTQYF. CDR3 DNA sequence: TGTGCCAGCAGCCCCCCCGCACTAGCGGGACGCACAGATACGCAGTATTTT.

CDR3 residues: CASSLVAGTGTTEAFF. Here the CDR3 DNA reads TGTGCCAGCAGCTTAGTCGCCGGGACAGGGACCACTGAAGCTTTCTTT. The genes are TRBV11-1 and TRBJ1-1; 9 nucleotides align to TRBD1. The germline V gene encodes CDR1 SGHAT and CDR2 FQDESV (reference sequence). J gave up 4 bases and V 1 base, and 7 bases lay outside the gene matches. The CDR3 spans 16 residues. Full variable domain (missing parts from reference TRBV11-1 and TRBJ1-1): EAEVAQSPRYKITEKSQAVAFWCDPISGHATLYWYRQILGQGPELLVQFQDESVVDDSQLPKDRFSAERLKGVDSTLKIQPAELGDSAMYLCASSLVAGTGTTEAFFGQGTRLTVV.

V usage is TRBV6-2 or TRBV6-3 and J usage is TRBJ1-2; D ambiguous. Looked up from germline, CDR1 is MNHEY and CDR2 is SVGEGT. The CDR3 is 11 amino acids. V was cut by 2 bases and J by 6 bases, with 4 bases left in between. The CDR3 region is CASSYRDGYTF. The CDR3 nucleotides read TGTGCCAGCAGTTACCGGGATGGCTACACCTTC.

This chain joins TRBV18 and TRBJ1-1; unclear D gene. Trimming shortened V by 6 bases and J by 8 bases, and 13 bases separated the two germline ends. The CDR3 covers 12 residues. Germline V gene data show CDR1 as KGHSH and CDR2 as LQKENI. CDR3 sequence: CASSQPGGEAFF. The DNA for the CDR3 is TGTGCCAGCTCTCAACCCGGAGGCGAAGCTTTCTTT.

V usage is TRBV4-2 and J usage is TRBJ2-3; 7 positions agree with TRBD2. The CDR3 extends over 17 amino acids. With V trimmed by 5 bases and J by 1 base, 12 bases remained unmatched. CDR1 is LGHNA and CDR2 is YNFKEQ in the germline V gene. CDR3 amino acids: CASSSEGAGSGTDTQYF. The CDR3 nucleotides are TGTGCCAGCAGCTCGGAGGGAGCGGGGTCAGGCACAGATACGCAGTATTTT.

The chain joins TRBV27 to TRBJ2-6; D remains unclear. The CDR3 extends over 18 amino acids. The ends were cut back, 2 bases at V and 0 bases at J, with 14 bases in the middle. Germline V gene lookup returns CDR1 MNHEY and CDR2 SMNVEV (reference sequence). The CDR3 is CASSLRPGSRSGANVLTF. For the CDR3, the DNA is TGTGCCAGCAGTTTAAGGCCAGGCAGCCGCTCTGGGGCCAACGTCCTGACTTTC.

This clone has more than one count but fewer than ten. The chain couples TRBV14 to TRBJ1-4; 7 positions agree with TRBD1. Germline values: CDR1 SGHDN, CDR2 FVKESK. Trimming at V came to 2 bases and at J to 0 bases, leaving 0 bases not matched to a gene. This CDR3 comprises 15 residues. DNA of the CDR3: TGTGCCAGCAGCCAACAGGGGGCAACTAATGAAAAACTGTTTTTT. Translation: CASSQQGATNEKLFF.

The V gene is TRBV6-5, the J gene TRBJ2-3; 8 positions match TRBD2. CDR3 length: 15 amino acids. Germline V gene lookup returns CDR1 MNHEY and CDR2 SVGAGI. V trimming: 6 bases; J trimming: 3 bases; junction bases outside the gene matches: 8. The CDR3 protein is CASSPQAGVTDTQYF. CDR3 nucleotide sequence: TGTGCCAGCAGCCCGCAAGCGGGAGTTACAGATACGCAGTATTTT.

The chain uses TRBV19 and TRBJ1-5; TRBD1 is a possible D gene (6 bases). Trimming stripped 5 bases from V and 3 bases from J, with 11 bases between. In germline, CDR1 is LNHDA, CDR2 SQIVND (reference sequence). The CDR3 spans 14 residues. In DNA form, the CDR3 reads TGTGCCAGTAGTTTACAGGGTTACAATCAGCCCCAGCATTTT. As protein: CASSLQGYNQPQHF. Drawing the rest from reference TRBV19 and TRBJ1-5, the complete variable domain is DGGITQSPKYLFRKEGQNVTLSCEQNLNHDAMYWYRQDPGQGLRLIYYSQIVNDFQKGDIAEGYSVSREKKESFPLTVTSAQKNPTAFYLCASSLQGYNQPQHFGDGTRLSIL.

The J gene is TRBJ2-5, the V gene TRBV5-4, with D possibly being TRBD2 (5 bases). The germline V and J ends were trimmed by 0 bases and 1 base, with 7 bases remaining between them. The length of the CDR3 is 14 residues. The germline V gene has CDR1 SGHNT and CDR2 YYREEE (reference sequence). The CDR3 spells CASSLAGIQETQYF. The CDR3 region has the DNA TGTGCCAGCAGCTTGGCGGGAATCCAAGAGACCCAGTACTTC.

V is TRBV5-1 and J is TRBJ1-2, with a tentative D call TRBD1 (5 bases). The germline CDR1 and CDR2 sequences are SGHRS and YFSETQ. The ends were cut back, 3 bases at V and 4 bases at J, with 19 bases in the middle. There are 16 residues in the CDR3. The CDR3 here is CASSSGPRGVSYGYTF. CDR3 in DNA: TGCGCCAGCAGCTCCGGACCCCGGGGGGTATCCTATGGCTACACCTTC.

The CDR3 bases are TGTGCCAGCAGTTATGTGACTCCTGGGAATGAAAAACTGTTTTTT. Translation: CASSYVTPGNEKLFF. V is TRBV28 and J is TRBJ1-4, with unresolved D. CDR3 length: 15 residues. V was shortened by 4 bases and J by 5 bases, with 14 bases between the two germline ends. Germline loops: CDR1 MDHEN, CDR2 SYDVKM.

The chain is built from TRBV9 and TRBJ2-1; TRBD1 agrees at 11 bases. The germline gives CDR1 SGDLS, CDR2 YYNGEE. J was trimmed by 6 bases and V by 3 bases; bases with no gene match: 5. The CDR3 loop spans 15 amino acids. DNA of the CDR3: TGTGCCAGCAGCGCTGGACAGGGGGCTCTCAATGAGCAGTTCTTC. This gives the protein CASSAGQGALNEQFF.

This chain uses TRBV11-2 with TRBJ2-1; TRBD2 matches 8 bases. V dropped 1 base and J dropped 4; count of bases not matched to a gene: 9. The CDR3 sequence is 17 residues long. From germline, CDR1 is SGHAT and CDR2 FQNNGV. The CDR3 sequence: CASSLVTGGTRYNEQFF. The CDR3 DNA reads TGTGCCAGCAGCTTAGTTACGGGAGGGACTAGATACAATGAGCAGTTCTTC.

The V and J genes are TRBV30 and TRBJ2-3, with 13 bases aligning to TRBD2. Germline V gene sequence: CDR1 GTSNPN, CDR2 SVGIG (reference sequence). The CDR3 consists of 17 residues. Losses at the gene ends were 2 bases for V and 4 bases for J; bases not matched to a gene: 9. The CDR3 nucleotides read TGTGCCTGGAGTTCAACTACTAGCGGGGGGGTCCCAGATACGCAGTATTTT. As protein: CAWSSTTSGGVPDTQYF. The entire variable domain, with the rest obtained from reference TRBV30 and TRBJ2-3, is as follows: SQTIHQWPATLVQPVGSPLSLECTVEGTSNPNLYWYRQAAGRGLQLLFYSVGIGQISSEVPQNLSASRPQDRQFILSSKKLLLSDSGFYLCAWSSTTSGGVPDTQYFGPGTRLTVL.

V gene TRBV28 combines with J gene TRBJ2-5; 9 bases line up with TRBD1. V was pared by 8 bases and J by 1 base, with 14 bases of the junction left unmatched. CDR1 and CDR2 (germline): MDHEN, SYDVKM. The CDR3 runs to 17 residues. The CDR3 DNA follows: TGTGCCAGCGGAGCCGTATCCGGGACAGGGATCCAAGAGACCCAGTACTTC. It is translated as CASGAVSGTGIQETQYF.

The V and J genes are TRBV5-1 and TRBJ1-6; no reliable D call. V lost 2 bases to trimming and J lost 9 bases, with 9 bases between them. Germline V gene data show CDR1 as SGHRS and CDR2 as YFSETQ. CDR3 length equals 13 residues. The CDR3 bases are TGCGCCAGCAGCTTTGGAGAGGGTTCACCCCTCCACTTT. Protein product: CASSFGEGSPLHF.

The rearrangement joins TRBV18 to TRBJ1-4; a possible D gene is TRBD1 (5 bases). This CDR3 spans 16 amino acids. Germline loops: CDR1 KGHSH, CDR2 LQKENI. V was pared by 6 bases and J by 1 base, with 15 bases between. CDR3 amino acids: CASSGGSLRTNEKLFF. CDR3 nucleotide sequence: TGTGCCAGCTCCGGGGGGTCCCTCCGAACTAATGAAAAACTGTTTTTT.

This sequence joins TRBV7-3 and TRBJ1-1; a weak D match, TRBD1 (6 bases). The CDR3 sequence is 14 residues long. Germline V lookup: CDR1 SGHTA, CDR2 FQGTGA. The V gene lost 5 bases and the J gene lost 4 bases, with 14 bases spanning the gap. The CDR3 DNA sequence: TGTGCCAGCAGCCTGTACAGGGATAGCACTGAAGCTTTCTTT. Encoded protein: CASSLYRDSTEAFF.

This chain links TRBV5-5 with TRBJ1-2; 11 nucleotides match TRBD1. This CDR3 spans 14 amino acids. The V gene end was trimmed by 4 bases and the J gene end by 4 bases; junction bases not matched to a gene: 3. Germline-derived CDR1 and CDR2 are SGHKS and YYEKEE (reference sequence). The CDR3 loop is CASSQGQGAYGYTF. The DNA for the CDR3 is TGTGCCAGCAGCCAAGGACAGGGGGCCTATGGCTACACCTTC.

This chain uses TRBV6-5 with TRBJ2-7, with 8 bases matching TRBD1. This CDR3 contains 14 residues. Trimming cost V 5 bases and J 1 base; bases outside gene matches: 4. Germline CDR1 MNHEY, CDR2 SVGAGI. The CDR3 DNA sequence: TGTGCCAGCAGTCCCAGGACAGGGTCCTACGAGCAGTACTTC. Translation gives CASSPRTGSYEQYF.

V usage is TRBV19 and J usage is TRBJ2-1, with TRBD1 as a possible D gene (6 bases). V lost 3 bases and J lost 5, with 11 bases in between. This CDR3 spans 14 amino acids. CDR1 is LNHDA, CDR2 SQIVND, per germline (reference sequence). In nucleotides, the CDR3 is TGTGCCAGTAGTATGGGGACACGAGACAATGAGCAGTTCTTC. This encodes CASSMGTRDNEQFF.

By share of the sample, this clone is medium-sized (0.01 to 0.1%). The gene calls are TRBV29-1 and TRBJ2-7; 7 bases agree with TRBD1. Germline V gene sequence: CDR1 SQVTM, CDR2 ANQGSEA. This CDR3 contains 15 residues. V dropped 6 bases and J dropped 5; count of bases not matched to a gene: 16. CDR3 bases: TGCAGCGTCCTACCCACAGGGGCCGCGGGTGACGAGCAGTACTTC. Protein product: CSVLPTGAAGDEQYF.

V and J are TRBV28 and TRBJ1-5; TRBD1 matches at 9 bases. The CDR3 totals 15 residues. The germline CDR1 and CDR2 sequences are MDHEN and SYDVKM. J gave up 7 bases and V 6 bases, and 10 bases lay outside the gene matches. CDR3 coding DNA: TGTGCCAGCAGAACGACAGGGGGAGCGGGACAGCCCCAGCATTTT. Encoded protein: CASRTTGGAGQPQHF.

The V call is TRBV28, the J call TRBJ1-2; tentative D call: TRBD1 (6 bases). The germline V gene has CDR1 MDHEN and CDR2 SYDVKM. The length of the CDR3 is 11 residues. V lost 4 bases, J lost 8 bases, and 8 bases lay in between. The CDR3: CASSYRDGYTF. CDR3 DNA sequence: TGTGCCAGCAGTTACAGGGACGGCTACACCTTC.

The chain has TRBV2 and TRBJ2-6; a possible D gene is TRBD1 (5 bases). Germline loops: CDR1 SNHLY, CDR2 FYNNEI. This CDR3 has 15 residues. The V gene lost 6 bases and the J gene lost 0 bases, with 9 bases spanning the gap. The CDR3 here is CASSSGHSGANVLTF. Here the CDR3 DNA reads TGTGCCAGCAGCTCCGGACACTCTGGGGCCAACGTCCTGACTTTC.

The chain employs TRBV6-2 or TRBV6-3 and TRBJ2-1, with D unresolved. The germline V and J ends were trimmed by 4 bases and 7 bases, with 11 bases remaining between them. This CDR3 is built from 13 residues. Germline CDR1 MNHEY, CDR2 SVGEGT. CDR3: CASSSTVLNEQFF. The DNA for the CDR3 is TGTGCCAGCAGTTCGACTGTACTTAATGAGCAGTTCTTC.